The TCR beta chain described here comes from a study of T cells in Graves' hyperthyroidism and ophthalmopathy. About the research overall: Prior to any treatment, at the point of initial diagnosis, peripheral blood was collected.

This clonotype was seen ten or more times. Its antigen is not known. Study-wide points: The model foresaw ophthalmopathy a median about 6.1 months prior to onset.

The CDR3 runs 16 residues. Germline V gene data show CDR1 as MNHNS and CDR2 as SASEGT. Trimming shortened V by 5 bases and J by 0 bases, and 17 bases separated the two germline ends. Using RNA transcripts as the source, TCR beta CDR3 regions were amplified. The TCR CDR3 first-round RT-PCR relied on the HTBI primer set. TCRdb analysed the multiplex PCR reads with MiXCR anew, one entry per CDR3 protein. The sample has roughly 180,000 distinct CDR3 sequences, more than 15% seen once. These patients, aged 18 to 65, had recently diagnosed hyperthyroidism lasting under 2 months. A patient was excluded if there was uncontrolled infection, other autoimmune disease, pregnancy or lactation.

The receptor was derived from a woman aged 50 to 65 with Graves' hyperthyroidism. This chain connects TRBV6-1 to TRBJ2-7; D might be TRBD2 (6 bases). The sequenced sample consisted of blood. The CDR3 region has the DNA TGTGCCAGCAGTCAACACAGCGGGCGCTTCTCCTACGAGCAGTACTTC. Protein product: CASSQHSGRFSYEQYF.